The clone carrying this T cell receptor beta chain came up a few times. The junction and the germline gene differ at one end; a read error may be behind it. The data were obtained in a study of cytomegalovirus exposure and HLA in healthy donors. CDR3 size: 13 residues. CDR1 is MNHEY and CDR2 is SVGAGI in the germline V gene. Both 60 Vbeta primers and 13 Jbeta primers went into the PCR. Sequenced by immunoSEQ multiplex PCR; TCRdb stores in-frame clones only, minus some. Here the sample spans more than 80,000 clones, about 77% being singletons. The TCR sequence derives from a man between 60 and 75 years old in good health and CMV-seronegative. The sequenced material came from PBMCs. This chain connects TRBV6-5 to TRBJ1-1; D possibly corresponds to TRBD1 (5 bases). The CDR3 DNA follows: TGTGCCAGCACTTACGGGGCGAGAACTGAAGCTTTCTTT. Protein product: CASTYGARTEAFF.